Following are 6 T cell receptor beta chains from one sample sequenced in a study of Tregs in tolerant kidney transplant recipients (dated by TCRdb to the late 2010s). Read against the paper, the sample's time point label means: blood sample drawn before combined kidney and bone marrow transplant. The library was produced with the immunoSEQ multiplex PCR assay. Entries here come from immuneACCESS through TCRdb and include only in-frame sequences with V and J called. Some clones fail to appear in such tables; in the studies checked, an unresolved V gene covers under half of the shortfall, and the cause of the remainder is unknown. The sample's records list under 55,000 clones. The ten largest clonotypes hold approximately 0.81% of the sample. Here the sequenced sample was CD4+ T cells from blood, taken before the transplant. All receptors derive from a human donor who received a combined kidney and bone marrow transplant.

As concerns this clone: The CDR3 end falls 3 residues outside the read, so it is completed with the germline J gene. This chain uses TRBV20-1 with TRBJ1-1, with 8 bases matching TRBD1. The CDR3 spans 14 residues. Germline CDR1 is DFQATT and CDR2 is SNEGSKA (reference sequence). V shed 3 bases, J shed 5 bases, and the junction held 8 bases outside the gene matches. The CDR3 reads CSASRSTGDTEAFF. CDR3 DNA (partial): TGCAGTGCTAGCCGTTCGACAGGGGATACTGAA.

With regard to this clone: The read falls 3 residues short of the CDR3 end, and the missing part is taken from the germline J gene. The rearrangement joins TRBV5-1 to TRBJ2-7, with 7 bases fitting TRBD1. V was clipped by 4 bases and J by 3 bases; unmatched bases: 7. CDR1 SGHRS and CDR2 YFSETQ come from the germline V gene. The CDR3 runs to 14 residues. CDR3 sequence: CASSRMGQNYEQYF. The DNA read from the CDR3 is TGCGCCAGCAGCCGTATGGGACAGAACTACGAG.

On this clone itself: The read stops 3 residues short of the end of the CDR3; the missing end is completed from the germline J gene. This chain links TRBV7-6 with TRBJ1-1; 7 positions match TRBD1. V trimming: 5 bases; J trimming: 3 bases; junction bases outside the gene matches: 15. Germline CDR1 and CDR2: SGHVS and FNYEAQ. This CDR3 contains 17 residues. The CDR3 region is CASSPLDRRRIYTEAFF. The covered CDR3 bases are TGTGCCAGCAGCCCCCTGGACAGGAGGAGGATTTACACTGAA.

CDR3 residues: CASSQAGTQYF. Incomplete CDR3 DNA: TGTGCCAGCAGCCAAGCCGGGACC. J is TRBJ2-5 and V is TRBV6-2 or TRBV6-3; D ambiguous. The CDR3 end falls 3 residues outside the read, so it is completed with the germline J gene. Trimming took off 6 bases at V and 7 bases at J, with 9 bases between the two ends. CDR3 length: 11 residues. Germline V CDR1 and CDR2: MNHEY, SVGEGT.

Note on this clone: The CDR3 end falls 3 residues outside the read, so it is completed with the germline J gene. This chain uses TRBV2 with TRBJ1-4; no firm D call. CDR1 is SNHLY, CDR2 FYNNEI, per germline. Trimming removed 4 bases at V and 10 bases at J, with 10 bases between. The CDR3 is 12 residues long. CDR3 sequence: CASSATPGKLFF. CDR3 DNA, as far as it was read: TGTGCCAGCAGTGCGACGCCGGGAAAA.

The sequenced part of the CDR3 DNA is TGTGCCAGCAGCCCACTGGGCGGGACAGGTGAG. It codes for CASSPLGGTGE. The entire CDR3 sequence reads CASSPLGGTGEQFF. The V gene is TRBV7-2, the J gene TRBJ2-1; 8 bases line up with TRBD1. The read terminates 3 residues before the CDR3 end, so the remaining end is supplied by the germline J gene. Germline CDR1 SGHTA, CDR2 FQGNSA. The CDR3 extends over 14 amino acids. V was clipped by 5 bases and J by 9 bases; unmatched bases: 9.